This T cell receptor (beta chain) was profiled in a study of beta chain features in type 1 diabetes. Study-wide results and caveats: Type 1 diabetes patients had moderately but significantly shorter TCRB CDR3s in all four CD4+ subsets.

TCRB transcripts that were expressed got sequenced, as all of the isolated RNA had been reverse transcribed. Repertoires were generated with immunoSEQ multiplex PCR, while TCRdb's copy carries only in-frame clones and drops some. Here the sample spans 250,000 to 350,000 clones, roughly an eighth being singletons. The CDR3 length is 13 residues. Trimming cost V 9 bases and J 3 bases; bases outside gene matches: 7. This clone was picked up a small number of times. Antigen: not known. V and J are TRBV23-1 and TRBJ1-1; TRBD1 aligns across 7 bases. TRBV23-1 is treated as an ORF (open reading frame) with a function not yet certain. The origin of this receptor is a young man with type 1 diabetes. The specimen sequenced was naive CD4+ T cells from blood. CDR3 region: CASRRGPDTEAFF. The DNA of the CDR3 is TGCGCCAGTCGGAGGGGGCCGGACACTGAAGCTTTCTTT.